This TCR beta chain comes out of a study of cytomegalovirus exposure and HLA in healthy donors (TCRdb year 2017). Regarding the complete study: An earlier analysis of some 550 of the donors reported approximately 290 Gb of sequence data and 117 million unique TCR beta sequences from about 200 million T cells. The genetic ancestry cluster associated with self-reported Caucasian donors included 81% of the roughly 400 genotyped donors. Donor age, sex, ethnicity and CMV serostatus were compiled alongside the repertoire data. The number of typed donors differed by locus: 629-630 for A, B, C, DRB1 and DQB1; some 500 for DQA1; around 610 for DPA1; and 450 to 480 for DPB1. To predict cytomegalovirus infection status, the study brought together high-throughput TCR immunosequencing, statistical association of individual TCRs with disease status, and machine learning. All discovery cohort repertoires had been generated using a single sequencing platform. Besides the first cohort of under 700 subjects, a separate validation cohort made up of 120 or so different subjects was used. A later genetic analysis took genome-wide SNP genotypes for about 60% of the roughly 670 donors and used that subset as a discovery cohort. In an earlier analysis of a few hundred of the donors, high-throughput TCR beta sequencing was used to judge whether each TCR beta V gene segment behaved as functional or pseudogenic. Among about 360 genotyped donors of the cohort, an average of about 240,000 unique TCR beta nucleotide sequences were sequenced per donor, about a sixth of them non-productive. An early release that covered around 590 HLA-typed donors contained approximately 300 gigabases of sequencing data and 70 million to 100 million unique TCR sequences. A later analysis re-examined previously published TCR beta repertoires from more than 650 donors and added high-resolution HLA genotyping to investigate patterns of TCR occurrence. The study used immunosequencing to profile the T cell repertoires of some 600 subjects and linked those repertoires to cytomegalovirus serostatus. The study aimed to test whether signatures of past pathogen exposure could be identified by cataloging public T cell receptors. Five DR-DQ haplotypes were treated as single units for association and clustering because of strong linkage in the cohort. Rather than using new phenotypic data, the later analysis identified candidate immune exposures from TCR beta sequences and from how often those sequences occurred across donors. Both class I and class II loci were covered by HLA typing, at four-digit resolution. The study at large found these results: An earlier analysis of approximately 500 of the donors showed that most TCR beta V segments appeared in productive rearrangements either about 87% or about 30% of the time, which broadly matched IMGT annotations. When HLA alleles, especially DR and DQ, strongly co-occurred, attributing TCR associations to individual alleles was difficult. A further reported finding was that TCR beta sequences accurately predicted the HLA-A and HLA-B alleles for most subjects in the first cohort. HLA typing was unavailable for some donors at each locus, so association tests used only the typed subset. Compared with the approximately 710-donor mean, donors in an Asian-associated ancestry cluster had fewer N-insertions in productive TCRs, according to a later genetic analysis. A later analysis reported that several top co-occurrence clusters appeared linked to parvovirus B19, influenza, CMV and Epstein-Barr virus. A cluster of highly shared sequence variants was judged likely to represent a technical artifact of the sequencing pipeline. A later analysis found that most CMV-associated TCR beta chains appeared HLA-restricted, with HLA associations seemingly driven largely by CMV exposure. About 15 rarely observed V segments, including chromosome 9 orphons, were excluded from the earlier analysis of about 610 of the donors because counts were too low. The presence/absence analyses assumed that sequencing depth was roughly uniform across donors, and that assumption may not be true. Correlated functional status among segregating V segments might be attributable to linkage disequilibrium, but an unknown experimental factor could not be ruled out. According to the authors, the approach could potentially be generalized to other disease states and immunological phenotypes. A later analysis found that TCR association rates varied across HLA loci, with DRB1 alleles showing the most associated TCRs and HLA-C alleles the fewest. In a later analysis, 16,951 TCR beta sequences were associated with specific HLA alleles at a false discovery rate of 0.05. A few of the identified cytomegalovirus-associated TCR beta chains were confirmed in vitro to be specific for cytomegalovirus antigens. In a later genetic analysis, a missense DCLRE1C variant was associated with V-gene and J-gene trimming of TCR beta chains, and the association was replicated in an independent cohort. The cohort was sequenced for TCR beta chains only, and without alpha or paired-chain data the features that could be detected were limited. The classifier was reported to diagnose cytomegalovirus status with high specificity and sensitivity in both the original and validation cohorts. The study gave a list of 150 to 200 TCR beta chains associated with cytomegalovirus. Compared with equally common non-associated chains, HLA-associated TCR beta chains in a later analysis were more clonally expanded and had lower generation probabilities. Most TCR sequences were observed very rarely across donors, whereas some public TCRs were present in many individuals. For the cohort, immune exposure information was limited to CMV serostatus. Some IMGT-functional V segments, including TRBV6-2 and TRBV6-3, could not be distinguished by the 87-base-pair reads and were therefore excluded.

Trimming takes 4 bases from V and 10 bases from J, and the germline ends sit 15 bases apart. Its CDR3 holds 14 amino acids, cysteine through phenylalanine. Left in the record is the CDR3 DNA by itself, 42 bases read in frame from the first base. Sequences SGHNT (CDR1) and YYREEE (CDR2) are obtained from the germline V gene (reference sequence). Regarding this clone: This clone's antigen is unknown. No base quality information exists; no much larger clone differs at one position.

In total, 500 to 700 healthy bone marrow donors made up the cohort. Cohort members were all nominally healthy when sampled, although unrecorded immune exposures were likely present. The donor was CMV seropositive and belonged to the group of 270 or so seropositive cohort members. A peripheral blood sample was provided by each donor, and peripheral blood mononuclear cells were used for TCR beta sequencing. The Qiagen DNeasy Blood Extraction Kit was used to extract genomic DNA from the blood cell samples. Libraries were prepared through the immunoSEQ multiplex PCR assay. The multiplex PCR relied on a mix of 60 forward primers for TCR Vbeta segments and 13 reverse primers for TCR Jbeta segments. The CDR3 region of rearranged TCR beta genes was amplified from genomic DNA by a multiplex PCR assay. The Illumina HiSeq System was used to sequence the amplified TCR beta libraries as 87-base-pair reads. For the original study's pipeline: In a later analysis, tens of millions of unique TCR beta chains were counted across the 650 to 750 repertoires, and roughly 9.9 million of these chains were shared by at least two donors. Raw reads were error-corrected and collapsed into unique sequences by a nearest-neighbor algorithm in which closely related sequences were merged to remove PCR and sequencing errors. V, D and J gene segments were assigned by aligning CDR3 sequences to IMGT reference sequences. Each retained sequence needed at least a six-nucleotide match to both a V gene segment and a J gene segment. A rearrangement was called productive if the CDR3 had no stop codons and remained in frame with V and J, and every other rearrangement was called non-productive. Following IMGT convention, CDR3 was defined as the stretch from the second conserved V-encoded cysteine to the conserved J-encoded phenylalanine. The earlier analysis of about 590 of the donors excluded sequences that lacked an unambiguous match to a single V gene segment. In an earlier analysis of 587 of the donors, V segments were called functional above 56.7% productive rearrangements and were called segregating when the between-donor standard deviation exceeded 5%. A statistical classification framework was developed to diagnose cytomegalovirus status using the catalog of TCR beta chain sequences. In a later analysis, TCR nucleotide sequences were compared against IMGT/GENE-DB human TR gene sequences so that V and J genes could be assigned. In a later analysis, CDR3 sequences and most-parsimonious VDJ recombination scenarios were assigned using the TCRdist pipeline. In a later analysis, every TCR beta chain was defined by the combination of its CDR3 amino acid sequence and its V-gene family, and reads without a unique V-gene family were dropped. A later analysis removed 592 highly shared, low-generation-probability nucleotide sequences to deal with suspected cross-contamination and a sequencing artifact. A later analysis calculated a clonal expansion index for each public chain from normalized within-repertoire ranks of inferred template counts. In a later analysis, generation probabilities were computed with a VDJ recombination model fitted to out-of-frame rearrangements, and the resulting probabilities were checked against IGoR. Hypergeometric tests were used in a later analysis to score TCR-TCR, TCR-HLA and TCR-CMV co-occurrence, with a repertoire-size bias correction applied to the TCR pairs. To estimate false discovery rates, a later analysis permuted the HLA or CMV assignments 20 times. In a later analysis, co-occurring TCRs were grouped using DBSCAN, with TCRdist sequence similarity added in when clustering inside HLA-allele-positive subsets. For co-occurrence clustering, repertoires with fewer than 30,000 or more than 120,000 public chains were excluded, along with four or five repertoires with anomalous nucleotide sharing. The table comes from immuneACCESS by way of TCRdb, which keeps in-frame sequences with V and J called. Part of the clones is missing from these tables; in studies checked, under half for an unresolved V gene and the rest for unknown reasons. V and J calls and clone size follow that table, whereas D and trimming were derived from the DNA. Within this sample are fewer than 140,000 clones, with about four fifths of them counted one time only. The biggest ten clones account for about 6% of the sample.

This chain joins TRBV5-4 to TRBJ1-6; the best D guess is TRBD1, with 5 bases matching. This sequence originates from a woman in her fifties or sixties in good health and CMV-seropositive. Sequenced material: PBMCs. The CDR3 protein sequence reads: CASSRTRVSSPLHF. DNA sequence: TGTGCCAGCAGCCGGACAAGGGTGAGCTCACCCCTCCACTTT.